This T cell receptor beta chain originates from a study of OX40 agonist ivuxolimab in advanced cancers. The study's findings and limits: Specificity for antigen went undetermined in the expanded peripheral T cells. Averaged across samples, CD8+ T cells carried more expanded clones than CD4+ did.

About this clone itself: What it binds is not known.

In germline, CDR1 is MNHNS, CDR2 SASEGT. This CDR3 has 17 amino acids. Trimming cost V 0 bases and J 1 base, with 12 bases left between them. At cycle 4 day 1, cycle 7 day 1, and baseline, blood was sampled. The repertoire was sequenced with immunoSEQ multiplex PCR; TCRdb's copy has only in-frame clones and lacks some. The table records around 20,000 clones, 74% of them present only once. The sequenced sample was CD4+ or CD8+ T cells sorted from blood, obtained in a trial of the OX40 agonist ivuxolimab. V is TRBV6-1 and J is TRBJ2-2; D gene ambiguous. This clonotype was obtained from an adult with an advanced solid tumor such as melanoma, head and neck, liver or kidney cancer. Here the CDR3 DNA reads TGTGCCAGCAGTGAAGCGCGCAGGCTATTGAACACCGGGGAGCTGTTTTTT. It is translated as CASSEARRLLNTGELFF.